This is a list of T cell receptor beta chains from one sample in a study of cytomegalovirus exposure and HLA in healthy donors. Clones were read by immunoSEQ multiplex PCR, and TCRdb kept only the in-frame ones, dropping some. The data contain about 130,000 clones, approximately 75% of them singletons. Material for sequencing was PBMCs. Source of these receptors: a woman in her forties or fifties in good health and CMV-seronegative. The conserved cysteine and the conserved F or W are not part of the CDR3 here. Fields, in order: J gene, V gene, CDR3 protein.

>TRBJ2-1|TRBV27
ASSFPSGEQF
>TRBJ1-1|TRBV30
AWRVSESTEAF
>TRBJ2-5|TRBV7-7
ASSLDRELGETQY
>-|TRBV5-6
ASSLLTGSVYEQY
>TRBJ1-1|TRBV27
ASSLSTVAEAF
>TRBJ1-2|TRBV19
ASSMGQYDGYT
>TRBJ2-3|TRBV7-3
ASSVGRASTDTQY
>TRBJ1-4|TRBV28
ATRLPNEKLF
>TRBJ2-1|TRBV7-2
ASSLVARDNEQF
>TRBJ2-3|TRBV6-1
ASSEAAGGPDTQY
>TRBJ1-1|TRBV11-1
ASSFGVRNTEAF
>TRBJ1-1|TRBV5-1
ASSVPDAGGAF
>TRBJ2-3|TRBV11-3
ASSQRGGPDTQY